The T cell receptor beta chain described here comes from a study of beta chain features in type 1 diabetes. Study outcomes and limitations: The study notes PCR might favor shorter templates equally in patients and controls. Moderately but significantly shorter TCRB CDR3s were found in Type 1 diabetes patients in all four CD4+ subsets. The naive, central memory and Treg TCRB repertoires looked more alike in patients than they did in healthy donors. Insertions were fewer and deletions more numerous at VDJ junctions in type 1 diabetes patients.

Sampling consisted of one heparinised blood draw per donor, averaging approximately 120 mL. This clone occurred a few times. Its antigen is not identified. Every isolated RNA sample was fully reverse transcribed, so sequencing captured expressed TCRB transcripts. Measured with immunoSEQ multiplex PCR; TCRdb has only the in-frame clones, and not every one. The repertoire includes 600,000 to 700,000 clones, 13% of them detected once, and 0.02% to 0.025% sits in the top ten. This CDR3 region has 15 residues. Trimming shortened V by 6 bases and J by 1 base, and 15 bases separated the two germline ends. The germline CDR1 and CDR2 sequences are KGHSH and LQKENI.

The sample taken for sequencing was naive CD4+ T cells from blood. The sequence was obtained from a man aged 18 to 29 with type 1 diabetes. The genes are TRBV18 and TRBJ1-1; D gene unclear. The CDR3 DNA reads as TGTGCCAGCTCCCAGCCCCCAGGTACGAACACTGAAGCTTTCTTT. Protein product: CASSQPPGTNTEAFF.